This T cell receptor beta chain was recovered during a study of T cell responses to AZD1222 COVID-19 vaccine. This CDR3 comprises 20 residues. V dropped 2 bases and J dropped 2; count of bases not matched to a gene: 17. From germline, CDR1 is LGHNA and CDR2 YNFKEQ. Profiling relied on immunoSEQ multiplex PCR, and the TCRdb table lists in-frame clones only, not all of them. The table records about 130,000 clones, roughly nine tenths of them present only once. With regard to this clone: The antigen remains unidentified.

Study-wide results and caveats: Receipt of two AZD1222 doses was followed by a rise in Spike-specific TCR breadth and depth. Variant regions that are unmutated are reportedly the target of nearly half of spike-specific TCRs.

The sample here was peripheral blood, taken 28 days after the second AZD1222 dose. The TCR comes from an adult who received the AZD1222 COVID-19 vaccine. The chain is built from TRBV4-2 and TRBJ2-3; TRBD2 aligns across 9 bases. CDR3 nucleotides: TGTGCCAGCAGCCAATTCATCATCATCACGACTAGCGGTTCCACAGATACGCAGTATTTT. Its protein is CASSQFIIITTSGSTDTQYF.